Shown below are 31 T cell receptor beta chains from a single sample sequenced in a study of tumor-infiltrating lymphocytes in localized non-small cell lung cancer. Using immunoSEQ multiplex PCR, the repertoire was profiled, and TCRdb retains in-frame clones only, with some absent. The profile shows around 15,000 clones, 45% of them singletons. Sequencing was performed on lung tumor tissue. These receptors were collected from a human donor with non-small cell lung cancer.

This rearrangement joins TRBV27 to TRBJ1-5; D not resolved. Germline CDR1 MNHEY, CDR2 SMNVEV (reference sequence). The V gene lost 5 bases and the J gene lost 1 base, with 15 bases spanning the gap. There are 16 residues in the CDR3. The CDR3 loop reads CASSPPPVLSNQPQHF. The CDR3 nucleotides read TGTGCCAGCAGTCCCCCCCCGGTTTTAAGCAATCAGCCCCAGCATTTT.

This clone was seen a few times. The chain joins TRBV7-3 to TRBJ1-3; D remains unclear. The CDR3 contains 15 residues. Per the germline V gene, CDR1 is SGHTA and CDR2 is FQGTGA. V lost 0 bases, J lost 4 bases, and 10 bases lay in between. Written as DNA, the CDR3 is TGTGCCAGCAGCTTAACGAGGGAGCCGGGAAACACCATATATTTT. Translation: CASSLTREPGNTIYF.

CDR3 nucleotide sequence: TGTGCCAGCAGTGTATATGGGACCTCGAGAGCTGAAGCTTTCTTT. The encoded protein is CASSVYGTSRAEAFF. The chain employs TRBV6-1 and TRBJ1-1, with a tentative D call TRBD1 (5 bases). The CDR3 sequence is 15 residues long. V lost 4 bases, J lost 6 bases, and 18 bases lay in between. Per the germline V gene, CDR1 is MNHNS and CDR2 is SASEGT.

This sequence joins TRBV7-9 and TRBJ1-2; D call uncertain. This CDR3 comprises 11 residues. Germline V gives CDR1 SEHNR, CDR2 FQNEAQ (reference sequence). V was shortened by 10 bases and J by 1 base, with 7 bases between the two germline ends. The CDR3 nucleotides are TGTGCCACCAGTTTTAACTATGGCTACACCTTC. It yields the protein CATSFNYGYTF. The full variable domain, with the rest looked up from reference TRBV7-9 and TRBJ1-2, is DTGVSQNPRHKITKRGQNVTFRCDPISEHNRLYWYRQTLGQGPEFLTYFQNEAQLEKSRLLSDRFSAERPKGSFSTLEIQRTEQGDSAMYLCATSFNYGYTFGSGTRLTVV.

This chain links TRBV7-2 with TRBJ2-3, with TRBD2 matching over 7 bases. V trimming: 5 bases; J trimming: 2 bases; junction bases outside the gene matches: 10. CDR1 is SGHTA and CDR2 is FQGNSA in the germline V gene. The CDR3 loop spans 16 amino acids. CDR3 sequence: CASSHQGGGYTDTQYF. In DNA, the CDR3 is TGTGCCAGCAGCCACCAGGGCGGGGGTTACACAGATACGCAGTATTTT. The variable domain in full, completed from reference TRBV7-2 and TRBJ2-3, reads GAGVSQSPSNKVTEKGKDVELRCDPISGHTALYWYRQSLGQGLEFLIYFQGNSAPDKSGLPSDRFSAERTGGSVSTLTIQRTQQEDSAVYLCASSHQGGGYTDTQYFGPGTRLTVL.

The chain uses TRBV30 and TRBJ1-1; D gene ambiguous. The ends were cut back, 3 bases at V and 2 bases at J, with 10 bases in the middle. Germline V gene data show CDR1 as GTSNPN and CDR2 as SVGIG (reference sequence). There are 13 residues in the CDR3. The CDR3 DNA follows: TGTGCCTGGAGATCACAGATAAACACTGAAGCTTTCTTT. Protein product: CAWRSQINTEAFF.

The chain joins TRBV19 to TRBJ2-7, with 7 bases matching TRBD1. Germline loops: CDR1 LNHDA, CDR2 SQIVND (reference sequence). V gave up 5 bases and J gave up 2 bases; unmatched junction bases: 3. The CDR3 is made up of 13 amino acids. CDR3 amino acids: CASSVTGPYEQYF. In DNA, the CDR3 is TGTGCCAGTAGTGTGACAGGGCCCTACGAGCAGTACTTC. The complete variable domain, with remaining parts taken from reference TRBV19 and TRBJ2-7, reads DGGITQSPKYLFRKEGQNVTLSCEQNLNHDAMYWYRQDPGQGLRLIYYSQIVNDFQKGDIAEGYSVSREKKESFPLTVTSAQKNPTAFYLCASSVTGPYEQYFGPGTRLTVT.

Only a few counts were recorded for this clone. The junction shows a germline mismatch at one end, possibly a read error. This chain connects TRBV4-1 to TRBJ1-2; D is unclear. CDR3 size: 14 residues. Germline loops: CDR1 MGHRA, CDR2 YSYEKL. The CDR3 here is CASSQVREDYGYTF. The CDR3 bases are TGCGCCAGCAGCCAAGTTCGCGAGGACTACGGCTACACCTTC.

This clone appeared a few times. The V gene is TRBV18, the J gene TRBJ1-3, with D unclear. The CDR3 totals 15 residues. Trimming took off 3 bases at V and 0 bases at J, with 9 bases between the two ends. Germline V CDR1 and CDR2: KGHSH, LQKENI. The CDR3 DNA is TGTGCCAGCTCACCTCGCCAAGGCTCTGGAAACACCATATATTTT. Amino acid sequence: CASSPRQGSGNTIYF.

This clone was observed a few times. The V call is TRBV7-9, the J call TRBJ1-4; D remains ambiguous. Germline CDR1 SEHNR, CDR2 FQNEAQ (reference sequence). The CDR3 is made up of 15 amino acids. V was clipped by 6 bases and J by 1 base, with 12 bases between them. The DNA for the CDR3 is TGTGCCAGCAGTTCGGAACTGGGAACTAATGAAAAACTGTTTTTT. It encodes CASSSELGTNEKLFF.

This chain connects TRBV19 to TRBJ2-5, with 10 bases identical to TRBD2. The CDR3 is made up of 15 amino acids. V trimming: 5 bases; J trimming: 3 bases; junction bases outside the gene matches: 6. Germline values: CDR1 LNHDA, CDR2 SQIVND (reference sequence). CDR3 protein: CASSPTGTSEETQYF. The CDR3 region has the DNA TGTGCCAGTAGTCCAACCGGGACTAGCGAAGAGACCCAGTACTTC. Supplemented by reference TRBV19 and TRBJ2-5, the full variable domain reads DGGITQSPKYLFRKEGQNVTLSCEQNLNHDAMYWYRQDPGQGLRLIYYSQIVNDFQKGDIAEGYSVSREKKESFPLTVTSAQKNPTAFYLCASSPTGTSEETQYFGPGTRLLVL.

This chain uses TRBV7-9 with TRBJ2-1; D possibly corresponds to TRBD1 (5 bases). Germline V lookup: CDR1 SEHNR, CDR2 FQNEAQ (reference sequence). Trimming shortened V by 0 bases and J by 5 bases, and 14 bases separated the two germline ends. The CDR3 runs to 16 residues. The CDR3 protein is CASSLAPFRDHNEQFF. CDR3 DNA: TGTGCCAGCAGCTTAGCCCCTTTCAGGGATCACAATGAGCAGTTCTTC. Full variable domain (outside the CDR3, taken from reference TRBV7-9 and TRBJ2-1): DTGVSQNPRHKITKRGQNVTFRCDPISEHNRLYWYRQTLGQGPEFLTYFQNEAQLEKSRLLSDRFSAERPKGSFSTLEIQRTEQGDSAMYLCASSLAPFRDHNEQFFGPGTRLTVL.

The rearrangement joins TRBV7-2 to TRBJ2-7; maybe TRBD2 (5 bases). V lost 2 bases to trimming and J lost 6 bases, with 14 bases between them. Germline-derived CDR1 and CDR2 are SGHTA and FQGNSA. This CDR3 spans 14 amino acids. This chain's CDR3 is CASSLSRRASEQYF. CDR3 DNA: TGTGCCAGCAGCTTATCCCGGCGGGCCTCCGAGCAGTACTTC.

The rearrangement uses TRBV7-9 and TRBJ2-5; tentative D call: TRBD1 (6 bases). Trimming left V 5 bases short and J 5 bases short, with 15 bases between. CDR3 length equals 14 residues. The germline V gene encodes CDR1 SEHNR and CDR2 FQNEAQ (reference sequence). DNA for the CDR3: TGTGCCAGCAGCCCCATAGCGCAGGGGGAGACCCAGTACTTC. Protein: CASSPIAQGETQYF.

The chain couples TRBV6-5 to TRBJ2-2, with 9 bases aligning to TRBD2. The V segment lost 10 bases and the J segment 0 bases; nucleotides outside the gene matches: 6. CDR3 size: 15 residues. Germline loops: CDR1 MNHEY, CDR2 SVGAGI. CDR3 DNA sequence: TGTGCCACCTCTGGCGGGGGGGCGAACACCGGGGAGCTGTTTTTT. Amino acid sequence: CATSGGGANTGELFF.

The genes are TRBV2 and TRBJ1-2, with a weak D call TRBD1 (5 bases). The CDR3 runs to 16 residues. V lost 2 bases to trimming and J lost 0 bases, with 13 bases between them. Germline assignment: CDR1 SNHLY and CDR2 FYNNEI. CDR3 in amino acids: CASSEILAGTNYGYTF. In nucleotides, the CDR3 is TGTGCCAGCAGTGAAATTCTAGCAGGGACTAACTATGGCTACACCTTC.

The chain has TRBV7-2 and TRBJ1-5; D possibly corresponds to TRBD1 (6 bases). Germline CDR1 and CDR2: SGHTA and FQGNSA. The CDR3 has 13 residues. Between the trimmed V and J ends, which lost 6 bases and 2 bases, there was a span of 8 bases. The CDR3 region is CASSTGRNQPQHF. DNA of the CDR3: TGTGCCAGCAGTACAGGGCGCAATCAGCCCCAGCATTTT.

With regard to this clone: The junction departs from the called germline gene at one end, perhaps through a read error. V gene TRBV6-1 combines with J gene TRBJ1-5; D is ambiguous. Germline CDR1 MNHNS, CDR2 SASEGT. CDR3 length: 14 amino acids. This CDR3 is CASSRGRSSQPQHF. The CDR3 DNA sequence: TGTGCCAGCAGTCGAGGGAGGAGCAGTCAGCCCCAGCATTTT.

CDR3 sequence (DNA): TGCGCCAGCAGCCGCACGACAGGGGCGAACACTGAAGCTTTCTTT. This translates into CASSRTTGANTEAFF. The V and J genes are TRBV4-1 and TRBJ1-1, with 8 bases that match TRBD1. Germline V gene sequence: CDR1 MGHRA, CDR2 YSYEKL. The trim removed 4 bases at V and 1 base at J, leaving 5 bases unmatched. This CDR3 comprises 15 residues.

The gene calls are TRBV19 and TRBJ1-6; TRBD1 aligns across 9 bases. The CDR3 is made up of 15 amino acids. CDR1 is LNHDA and CDR2 is SQIVND in the germline V gene (reference sequence). Unmatched junction bases numbered 7, after V lost 4 bases and J lost 9 bases. The chain's CDR3 is CASSRGQGTSSPLHF. The CDR3 DNA is TGTGCCAGTAGTAGGGGACAGGGTACGAGTTCACCCCTCCACTTT.

This clone appeared a few times. This chain uses TRBV6-6 with TRBJ1-5, with TRBD1 matching 9 bases. The CDR3 is 14 residues long. V trimming: 6 bases; J trimming: 5 bases; junction bases outside the gene matches: 5. Germline V gene data show CDR1 as MNHNY and CDR2 as SVGAGI (reference sequence). The CDR3 loop is CASRGGTGHQPQHF. The CDR3 coding sequence is TGTGCCAGCAGGGGAGGGACAGGGCATCAGCCCCAGCATTTT.

This chain links TRBV5-1 with TRBJ1-2; 7 nucleotides agree with TRBD1. V lost 4 bases, J lost 5 bases, and 14 bases stayed unmatched. This CDR3 spans 16 amino acids. CDR1 and CDR2 (germline): SGHRS, YFSETQ. The CDR3 loop is CASSPFSGGRRYGYTF. CDR3 DNA sequence: TGCGCCAGCAGCCCATTCTCAGGGGGGCGGAGGTATGGCTACACCTTC. The full variable domain, completed using reference TRBV5-1 and TRBJ1-2, is KAGVTQTPRYLIKTRGQQVTLSCSPISGHRSVSWYQQTPGQGLQFLFEYFSETQRNKGNFPGRFSGRQFSNSRSEMNVSTLELGDSALYLCASSPFSGGRRYGYTFGSGTRLTVV.

Note on this clone: The junction departs from the called germline gene at one end, perhaps through a read error. This chain joins TRBV6-5 and TRBJ1-1; D unclear. This CDR3 contains 12 residues. CDR1 is MNHEY, CDR2 SVGAGI, per germline. CDR3 sequence (DNA): TGTGCCAGCAGTTTCGACCGGCCTGAGGCTTTCTTT. It encodes CASSFDRPEAFF.

This clone was seen more than once but under ten times. The chain joins TRBV5-6 to TRBJ1-6; 10 positions agree with TRBD1. The germline gives CDR1 SGHDT, CDR2 YYEEEE. The junction had 3 bases not matched to a gene; V was cut back by 3 bases and J by 9 bases. This CDR3 contains 14 residues. For the CDR3, the DNA is TGTGCCAGCAGCTGGGGGACAGGGGTTTCACCCCTCCACTTT. The encoded protein is CASSWGTGVSPLHF. Based on the CDR3 plus reference TRBV5-6 and TRBJ1-6, the full variable domain is DAGVTQSPTHLIKTRGQQVTLRCSPKSGHDTVSWYQQALGQGPQFIFQYYEEEERQRGNFPDRFSGHQFPNYSSELNVNALLLGDSALYLCASSWGTGVSPLHFGNGTRLTVT.

This clone was seen more than once but under ten times. The chain has TRBV4-2 and TRBJ2-2; D ambiguous. V was trimmed by 0 bases and J by 7 bases, leaving 6 bases between them. This CDR3 region has 13 residues. CDR1 is LGHNA, CDR2 YNFKEQ, per germline. The CDR3 spells CASSQDWSGELFF. CDR3 sequence (DNA): TGTGCCAGCAGCCAAGATTGGAGCGGGGAGCTGTTTTTT.

This clone was found many times. This chain uses TRBV7-9 with TRBJ2-1; 7 positions agree with TRBD1. CDR1 SEHNR and CDR2 FQNEAQ come from the germline V gene (reference sequence). The ends lost 5 bases at V and 4 bases at J; junction bases unmatched: 14. The CDR3 is made up of 17 amino acids. The CDR3, as DNA: TGTGCCAGCAGCGCGATCCGACAGGGAATGGGGTACAATGAGCAGTTCTTC. Its translation is CASSAIRQGMGYNEQFF.

This clone came up a few times. This chain links TRBV19 with TRBJ2-7; D gene ambiguous. The CDR3 runs to 12 residues. The germline V and J ends were trimmed by 3 bases and 3 bases, with 6 bases remaining between them. Germline CDR1 reads LNHDA; CDR2 reads SQIVND (reference sequence). CDR3 protein: CASSIDNYEQYF. In DNA, the CDR3 is TGTGCCAGTAGTATCGACAACTACGAGCAGTACTTC.

The chain couples TRBV6-6 to TRBJ2-2, with a weak D call TRBD2 (7 bases). The CDR3 runs to 15 residues. Between the trimmed V and J ends, which lost 5 bases and 7 bases, there was a span of 17 bases. Germline V gene sequence: CDR1 MNHNY, CDR2 SVGAGI (reference sequence). Here the CDR3 reads CASSPLRGAYGELFF. CDR3 nucleotide sequence: TGTGCCAGCAGTCCCCTACGGGGGGCCTACGGGGAGCTGTTTTTT.

V gene TRBV29-1 combines with J gene TRBJ2-7, with 7 positions matching TRBD2. Germline V gene data show CDR1 as SQVTM and CDR2 as ANQGSEA. This CDR3 has 14 residues. V lost 4 bases to trimming and J lost 7 bases; unmatched junction nucleotides: 13. In DNA, the CDR3 is TGCAGCGTTGTTTCCGGACTAGGTCGAGGGGAGCAGTACTTC. This encodes CSVVSGLGRGEQYF.

CDR3 nucleotides: TGCGCCAGCAGCTTAGGCGCGTATCACGAAAAACTGTTTTTT. It is translated as CASSLGAYHEKLFF. This chain joins TRBV5-1 and TRBJ1-4; D unresolved. This CDR3 is built from 14 residues. Germline values: CDR1 SGHRS, CDR2 YFSETQ. V dropped 2 bases and J dropped 8 bases, with 13 bases sitting between them.

The chain combines TRBV7-2 with TRBJ1-1; D might be TRBD1 (5 bases). Germline V gene sequence: CDR1 SGHTA, CDR2 FQGNSA. Trimming removed 6 bases from V and 3 bases from J, with 14 bases in between. The CDR3 has 14 amino acids. The CDR3 DNA is TGTGCCAGCAGTCACAGGTGGCAGGACACTGAAGCTTTCTTT. It is translated as CASSHRWQDTEAFF.